This passage covers 4 T cell receptor beta chains from one sample sequenced in a study of sequential checkpoint blockade in melanoma. Treatment of the sample: randomized to nivolumab then ipilimumab (arm A) or the reverse (arm B). The data were produced by immunoSEQ multiplex PCR, yet TCRdb's version contains in-frame clones alone and is incomplete. Of approximately 3,800 clones listed, around 23% are singletons. The sample in question was tumor tissue (inferred from file names), obtained from a patient given nivolumab and ipilimumab in sequence. These receptors all come from a human donor with melanoma.

This chain links TRBV29-1 with TRBJ2-7; tentative D call: TRBD1 (6 bases). The germline V gene has CDR1 SQVTM and CDR2 ANQGSEA. V lost 7 bases and J lost 5, with 18 bases in between. CDR3 length equals 13 residues. CDR3 in DNA: TGCAGCGCCAAGAGGGGGATACAAAACGAGCAGTACTTC. This gives the protein CSAKRGIQNEQYF.

In its sample, this clone ranks as medium-sized. This chain connects TRBV9 to TRBJ2-2; D possibly corresponds to TRBD2 (6 bases). The ends were cut back, 2 bases at V and 4 bases at J, with 18 bases in the middle. Germline V gene data show CDR1 as SGDLS and CDR2 as YYNGEE. The CDR3 spans 17 residues. DNA of the CDR3: TGTGCCAGCAGCGTCCAGGTGGGTGGGAGGTCCACCGGGGAGCTGTTTTTT. Protein: CASSVQVGGRSTGELFF.

The chain is built from TRBV18 and TRBJ2-1; the D is unclear. This CDR3 is built from 14 residues. Trimming stripped 3 bases from V and 2 bases from J, with 8 bases between. Germline V gene lookup returns CDR1 KGHSH and CDR2 LQKENI. CDR3 in DNA: TGTGCCAGCTCACCCGACGAGACCTACAATGAGCAGTTCTTC. This sequence encodes CASSPDETYNEQFF.

This chain links TRBV29-1 with TRBJ1-6, with D perhaps TRBD1 (6 bases). The CDR3 contains 13 residues. The germline V gene has CDR1 SQVTM and CDR2 ANQGSEA. The V and J ends lost 7 bases and 1 base respectively, with 8 bases between them. CDR3 in DNA: TGCAGCGCCAGGGGTTCCTATAATTCACCCCTCCACTTT. Translated: CSARGSYNSPLHF. Full variable domain (rest looked up from reference TRBV29-1 and TRBJ1-6): SAVISQKPSRDICQRGTSLTIQCQVDSQVTMMFWYRQQPGQSLTLIATANQGSEATYESGFVIDKFPISRPNLTFSTLTVSNMSPEDSSIYLCSARGSYNSPLHFGNGTRLTVT.